This entry concerns a single TCR beta chain. Its antigen is unknown. This record comes from a study of cytomegalovirus exposure and HLA in healthy donors. Study in general: Earlier, 150 million to 200 million T cells were analyzed, and some 120 million unique TCR beta sequences were found among them.

Findings and caveats of the study: Previously analyzed data showed that most TCR beta V segments were productive at a frequency of about 90% or about 30%.

CDR3 length equals 11 residues. Trimming left V 7 bases short and J 4 bases short, with 8 bases between. Germline lookup yields CDR1 SNHLY and CDR2 FYNNEI. In the PCR, 60 Vbeta and 13 Jbeta primers were used. TCRdb's copy holds only in-frame clones and misses some; the assay was immunoSEQ multiplex PCR. Its listing shows 130,000 to 150,000 clones. The V and J genes are TRBV2 and TRBJ2-7; D might be TRBD1 (5 bases). Sequenced material: PBMCs. The clonotype was recovered from a woman aged 45-65 years in good health and CMV-seronegative. The CDR3 sequence: CASTSGYEQYF. The DNA of the CDR3 is TGTGCCAGCACTTCAGGGTACGAGCAGTACTTC.